The 32 T cell receptor beta chains below come from one sample, sequenced in a study of blood T cell repertoires in COVID-19. The data were produced by immunoSEQ multiplex PCR, yet TCRdb's version contains in-frame clones alone and is incomplete. The repertoire has roughly 260,000 clones, approximately 83% of them found once; the top ten carry around 2%. Sequences were obtained from PBMCs or T cells enriched from blood (not recorded which). These receptors all stem from a woman aged 45 to 65 who had recovered from COVID-19.

This clone occurred a few times. This rearrangement joins TRBV6-6 to TRBJ2-2, with 7 bases lining up with TRBD2. J gave up 3 bases and V 2 bases, and 0 bases lay outside the gene matches. In germline, CDR1 is MNHNY, CDR2 SVGAGI (reference sequence). The length of the CDR3 is 14 residues. CDR3 in amino acids: CASSYTSDTGELFF. The DNA of the CDR3 is TGTGCCAGCAGTTACACTAGCGACACCGGGGAGCTGTTTTTT.

The V gene is TRBV27, the J gene TRBJ1-2, with 8 bases fitting TRBD1. This CDR3 comprises 14 residues. Trimming took 3 bases from V and 4 from J; bases not matched to a gene: 4. CDR1 and CDR2 (germline): MNHEY, SMNVEV (reference sequence). CDR3 nucleotides: TGTGCCAGCAGTTTCCAGGGGGCCGGCTATGGCTACACCTTC. This gives the protein CASSFQGAGYGYTF.

The chain carries TRBV12-3 or TRBV12-4 and TRBJ1-1; the D gene is possibly TRBD1 (5 bases). Trimming stripped 8 bases from V and 4 bases from J, with 14 bases between. There are 13 residues in the CDR3. The chain's CDR3 is CASSTGGITEAFF. CDR3 nucleotides: TGTGCCAGCTCAACGGGGGGTATCACTGAAGCTTTCTTT.

This clone was detected once. This sequence joins TRBV19 and TRBJ2-3; maybe TRBD1 (6 bases). V lost 4 bases and J lost 0, with 8 bases in between. Germline CDR1 reads LNHDA; CDR2 reads SQIVND (reference sequence). The CDR3 is 14 residues long. CDR3 residues: CASSTGQSTDTQYF. CDR3 nucleotides: TGTGCCAGTAGTACCGGACAGAGCACAGATACGCAGTATTTT.

About this clone itself: Other nucleotide sequences in the sample specify the same CDR3. The chain combines TRBV5-1 with TRBJ1-1, with 10 bases that match TRBD1. The germline V gene encodes CDR1 SGHRS and CDR2 YFSETQ. CDR3 size: 14 residues. Trimming took 0 bases from V and 5 from J; bases not matched to a gene: 1. The CDR3 region is CASSLGTGGTEAFF. DNA for the CDR3: TGCGCCAGCAGCTTGGGGACAGGGGGAACTGAAGCTTTCTTT.

The rearrangement uses TRBV21-1 and TRBJ2-1; the table's TRBD2 call for D was not verified on the DNA. TRBV21-1 is termed a pseudogene. The CDR3 spans 21 residues. The CDR3 nucleotides read TGTGCCAGCAGCAAAATATACGGTTCGTCGAGGGCTCTGTGTACAATCAATGAGCAGTTCTTC. It encodes CASSKIYGSSRALCTINEQFF.

This chain connects TRBV27 to TRBJ1-1; D gene uncertain. Germline V gene data show CDR1 as MNHEY and CDR2 as SMNVEV (reference sequence). CDR3 length equals 13 residues. The V and J ends lost 3 bases and 5 bases respectively, with 10 bases between them. CDR3 sequence reads: CASSFLGGTEAFF. Here the CDR3 DNA reads TGTGCCAGCAGTTTTTTGGGAGGGACTGAAGCTTTCTTT.

V usage is TRBV6-5 and J usage is TRBJ1-5; 12 nucleotides match TRBD1. In germline, CDR1 is MNHEY, CDR2 SVGAGI. V trimming: 7 bases; J trimming: 6 bases; junction bases outside the gene matches: 4. The CDR3 has 14 residues. CDR3 coding DNA: TGTGCCAGCACTGGGACAGGGGGCGCTCAGCCCCAGCATTTT. It specifies CASTGTGGAQPQHF.

V and J are TRBV5-1 and TRBJ2-7, with 7 bases identical to TRBD2. After removal of 4 bases from V and 2 bases from J, the junction contained 12 bases not matched to a gene. Per the germline V gene, CDR1 is SGHRS and CDR2 is YFSETQ. This CDR3 has 16 residues. The CDR3 nucleotides read TGCGCCAGCAGCAATATGGGTGGGAGGGCCACCTACGAGCAGTACTTC. Translating gives CASSNMGGRATYEQYF.

The rearrangement uses TRBV3-1 (or the pseudogene TRBV3-2) and TRBJ2-5, with 7 bases that match TRBD2. The germline V gene encodes CDR1 LGHDT and CDR2 YNNKEL (reference sequence). V gave up 0 bases and J gave up 3 bases; unmatched junction bases: 7. There are 16 residues in the CDR3. The DNA for the CDR3 is TGTGCCAGCAGCCAAGATGGAGAGGGACTAAAAGAGACCCAGTACTTC. It yields the protein CASSQDGEGLKETQYF.

This chain links TRBV7-8 with TRBJ2-3; the match to TRBD2 covers 11 bases. J gave up 4 bases and V 5 bases, and 11 bases lay outside the gene matches. In germline, CDR1 is SGHVS, CDR2 FQNEAQ. The CDR3 extends over 17 amino acids. The CDR3 sequence is CASSLDLAGGMADTQYF. DNA for the CDR3: TGTGCCAGCAGCCTAGACTTAGCGGGAGGGATGGCAGATACGCAGTATTTT.

The chain combines TRBV5-1 with TRBJ2-1, with TRBD1 matching over 8 bases. With 3 bases clipped from V and 7 bases from J, the junction kept 3 bases outside the gene matches. CDR1 SGHRS and CDR2 YFSETQ come from the germline V gene. There are 13 residues in the CDR3. CDR3 region: CASSWGQVNEQFF. The CDR3 DNA follows: TGCGCCAGCAGCTGGGGACAGGTTAATGAGCAGTTCTTC.

This chain links TRBV3-1 (or the pseudogene TRBV3-2) with TRBJ1-6; D is unclear. Germline V gene lookup returns CDR1 LGHDT and CDR2 YNNKEL (reference sequence). This CDR3 is 13 amino acids long. V was clipped by 3 bases and J by 4 bases, with 4 bases between them. CDR3: CASSHIYNSPLHF. The CDR3 DNA follows: TGTGCCAGCAGCCACATTTATAATTCACCCCTCCACTTT.

The chain employs TRBV11-2 and TRBJ2-7, with 7 bases matching TRBD2. Germline V CDR1 and CDR2: SGHAT, FQNNGV. This CDR3 contains 11 residues. J lost 4 bases, V lost 7 bases, and 1 base had no gene match. CDR3 in amino acids: CASMGGYEQYF. CDR3 nucleotides: TGTGCCAGCATGGGGGGGTACGAGCAGTACTTC.

To note about this clone: The junction and the germline gene differ at one end; a read error may be behind it. The chain has TRBV7-7 and TRBJ2-5, with D perhaps TRBD2 (6 bases). The CDR3 length is 13 residues. Germline V gives CDR1 SSHAT, CDR2 FNYEAQ (reference sequence). CDR3: CASSLGLEETQYF. In DNA form, the CDR3 reads TGTGCTAGCAGCTTGGGACTCGAAGAGACCCAGTACTTC.

J is TRBJ1-2 and V is TRBV29-1, with 9 bases that match TRBD1. The V gene's germline CDR1 is SQVTM and CDR2 ANQGSEA. This CDR3 contains 12 residues. J lost 8 bases, V lost 2 bases, and 3 bases had no gene match. CDR3 protein: CSVETGGRGYTF. Written as DNA, the CDR3 is TGCAGCGTTGAAACAGGGGGCCGGGGCTACACCTTC.

V usage is TRBV2 and J usage is TRBJ2-7; D might be TRBD1 (5 bases). Germline lookup yields CDR1 SNHLY and CDR2 FYNNEI. V shed 3 bases and J shed 12 bases, with 12 bases lying between them. This CDR3 comprises 11 residues. CDR3 in DNA: TGTGCCAGCAGTGAGCTCAGGACAACGTACTTC. Its translation: CASSELRTTYF. Variable domain in full (rest from reference TRBV2 and TRBJ2-7): EPEVTQTPSHQVTQMGQEVILRCVPISNHLYFYWYRQILGQKVEFLVSFYNNEISEKSEIFDDQFSVERPDGSNFTLKIRSTKLEDSAMYFCASSELRTTYFGPGTRLTVT.

This chain uses TRBV28 with TRBJ1-6; 11 bases fit TRBD1. V was pared by 7 bases and J by 5 bases, with 7 bases of the junction left unmatched. In germline, CDR1 is MDHEN, CDR2 SYDVKM. The CDR3 runs to 16 residues. CDR3 in DNA: TGTGCCAGCACCTTAGCGGGACAGGGGGATAATTCACCCCTCCACTTT. Translation gives CASTLAGQGDNSPLHF.

The CDR3, as DNA: TGTGCCAGCAGCCCTTATTTAGCGGCCACCTCAGGCGAGCAGTACTTC. It encodes CASSPYLAATSGEQYF. The chain couples TRBV3-1 (or the pseudogene TRBV3-2) to TRBJ2-7; D might be TRBD2 (6 bases). The V gene's germline CDR1 is LGHDT and CDR2 YNNKEL (reference sequence). Between the trimmed V and J ends, which lost 4 bases and 6 bases, there was a span of 22 bases. The CDR3 sequence is 16 residues long.

This sequence joins TRBV28 and TRBJ1-5, with unresolved D. CDR3 length: 16 residues. The V gene's germline CDR1 is MDHEN and CDR2 SYDVKM. Trimming cost V 6 bases and J 3 bases, with 18 bases left between them. The CDR3 is CASRKTRARNNQPQHF. CDR3 coding DNA: TGTGCCAGCAGGAAAACGCGGGCAAGGAACAATCAGCCCCAGCATTTT. Drawing the rest from reference TRBV28 and TRBJ1-5, the complete variable domain is DVKVTQSSRYLVKRTGEKVFLECVQDMDHENMFWYRQDPGLGLRLIYFSYDVKMKEKGDIPEGYSVSREKKERFSLILESASTNQTSMYLCASRKTRARNNQPQHFGDGTRLSIL.

V is TRBV15 and J is TRBJ2-7, with 8 positions matching TRBD1. The CDR3 has 12 residues. The germline gives CDR1 LNHNV, CDR2 YYDKDF (reference sequence). With 5 bases clipped from V and 5 bases from J, the junction kept 2 bases outside the gene matches. In DNA form, the CDR3 reads TGTGCCACCAGCGGGACAGGACACGAGCAGTACTTC. As protein: CATSGTGHEQYF.

The chain combines TRBV11-2 with TRBJ2-1; 16 bases map to TRBD2. Germline V lookup: CDR1 SGHAT, CDR2 FQNNGV. The length of the CDR3 is 19 residues. J lost 6 bases, V lost 1 base, and 9 bases had no gene match. CDR3 DNA sequence: TGTGCCAGCAGCTTAGCCCTGGGACTAGCGGGAGGGCCCGTCAATGAGCAGTTCTTC. It yields the protein CASSLALGLAGGPVNEQFF.

V and J are TRBV12-3 or TRBV12-4 and TRBJ1-2, with a possible D match to TRBD1 (6 bases). The V end lost 3 bases, the J end lost 5 bases, and 10 bases lay between the germline ends. There are 13 residues in the CDR3. In DNA, the CDR3 is TGTGCCAGCAGTTTCTATACAGGGTATGGCTACACCTTC. Protein product: CASSFYTGYGYTF.

This clone was seen once. V and J are TRBV28 and TRBJ1-1; D is uncertain. Germline lookup yields CDR1 MDHEN and CDR2 SYDVKM. Between the trimmed V and J ends, which lost 7 bases and 4 bases, there was a span of 22 bases. This CDR3 has 16 residues. CDR3 nucleotides: TGTGCCAGCAAGGACGGCCAGGAGGGCCTTATCACTGAAGCTTTCTTT. Protein product: CASKDGQEGLITEAFF.

The V and J genes are TRBV7-9 and TRBJ1-3, with unresolved D. V was cut by 0 bases and J by 2 bases, with 5 bases left in between. This CDR3 has 14 amino acids. Per the germline V gene, CDR1 is SEHNR and CDR2 is FQNEAQ (reference sequence). CDR3 in amino acids: CASSLAGTGNTIYF. CDR3 DNA sequence: TGTGCCAGCAGCTTAGCCGGGACTGGAAACACCATATATTTT. The full variable domain, rest sourced from reference TRBV7-9 and TRBJ1-3, is DTGVSQNPRHKITKRGQNVTFRCDPISEHNRLYWYRQTLGQGPEFLTYFQNEAQLEKSRLLSDRFSAERPKGSFSTLEIQRTEQGDSAMYLCASSLAGTGNTIYFGEGSWLTVV.

This clone has just a few counts. This chain connects TRBV11-3 to TRBJ2-5; no reliable D call. This CDR3 comprises 12 residues. CDR1 is SGHNT and CDR2 is YENEEA in the germline V gene. Trimming took 5 bases from V and 0 from J, leaving 4 bases between them. The CDR3 DNA reads TGTGCCAGCAGCCCCGACCAAGAGACCCAGTACTTC. Translation: CASSPDQETQYF. Based on the CDR3 plus reference TRBV11-3 and TRBJ2-5, the full variable domain is EAGVVQSPRYKIIEKKQPVAFWCNPISGHNTLYWYLQNLGQGPELLIRYENEEAVDDSQLPKDRFSAERLKGVDSTLKIQPAELGDSAVYLCASSPDQETQYFGPGTRLLVL.

There are many counts of this clone. CDR3 nucleotides: TGTGCCAGCAGTGATACAGGGGGCTCGGACGAGCAGTACTTC. Translation: CASSDTGGSDEQYF. The J gene is TRBJ2-7, the V gene TRBV25-1, with 9 bases identical to TRBD1. V shed 3 bases, J shed 5 bases, and the junction held 5 bases outside the gene matches. Germline V CDR1 and CDR2: MGHDK, SYGVNS. CDR3 length: 14 residues.

This chain joins TRBV5-1 and TRBJ1-6, with TRBD1 matching 7 bases. The junction had 10 bases not matched to a gene; V was cut back by 3 bases and J by 4 bases. The CDR3 is 17 residues long. CDR1 is SGHRS and CDR2 is YFSETQ in the germline V gene. The CDR3 spells CASSWGTATPYNSPLHF. The DNA of the CDR3 is TGCGCCAGCAGCTGGGGGACAGCCACCCCGTATAATTCACCCCTCCACTTT.

The rearrangement links TRBV5-6 to TRBJ1-3, with D unclear. The germline CDR1 and CDR2 sequences are SGHDT and YYEEEE. The V end lost 1 base, the J end lost 3 bases, and 14 bases lay between the germline ends. This CDR3 has 16 residues. CDR3 amino acids: CASSLNSGGLGNTIYF. The CDR3 DNA follows: TGTGCCAGCAGCTTGAATTCTGGAGGGCTTGGAAACACCATATATTTT.

V gene TRBV11-3 combines with J gene TRBJ2-3; D unclear. The CDR3 is 14 residues long. Germline CDR1 and CDR2: SGHNT and YENEEA. Trimming took 0 bases from V and 2 from J, leaving 6 bases between them. The CDR3 bases are TGTGCCAGCAGCTTAGATCGGGTCACAGATACGCAGTATTTT. Translation gives CASSLDRVTDTQYF.

The rearrangement links TRBV2 to TRBJ2-5, with D maybe TRBD1 (6 bases). Germline CDR1 reads SNHLY; CDR2 reads FYNNEI. The CDR3 runs to 14 residues. The ends were cut back, 1 base at V and 1 base at J, with 7 bases in the middle. CDR3 DNA sequence: TGTGCCAGCAGTGAAGACAGGGCCCAAGAGACCCAGTACTTC. This gives the protein CASSEDRAQETQYF.

The chain has TRBV6-5 and TRBJ2-7; TRBD1 aligns across 7 bases. J gave up 3 bases and V 7 bases, and 6 bases lay outside the gene matches. CDR3 length: 13 amino acids. Germline V gene sequence: CDR1 MNHEY, CDR2 SVGAGI. The CDR3 loop reads CASKEQGNYEQYF. DNA of the CDR3: TGTGCCAGCAAAGAACAGGGGAACTACGAGCAGTACTTC.